This TCR beta chain was recovered during a study of cytomegalovirus exposure and HLA in healthy donors. Points from the study as a whole: As a later analysis revealed, most CMV-associated TCR beta chains appeared HLA-restricted. TCR beta sequences reportedly predicted the HLA-A and HLA-B alleles of most subjects accurately.

A remark on this clone: Its matching antigen is unknown.

Primers: 60 Vbeta forward and 13 Jbeta reverse. The authors' processing: As a later analysis found, there were 78 million or so unique TCR beta chains, of which some 10 million were shared. Data came from immunoSEQ multiplex PCR; TCRdb stores just in-frame clones and leaves some out. D and trimming were read from the DNA, whereas the V and J calls and clone size are those reported in that table. This sample's table has under 200,000 clones. The clonotype was recovered from a man between 25 and 39 years old in good health and CMV-seronegative. Source material: PBMCs.

The CDR3 sequence is CASSDGDRPNTEAFF. Written as DNA, the CDR3 is TGTGCCAGCAGTGATGGGGACAGACCGAACACTGAAGCTTTCTTT. J is TRBJ1-1 and V is TRBV6-1; 7 nucleotides align to TRBD1. This CDR3 comprises 15 residues. Germline lookup yields CDR1 MNHNS and CDR2 SASEGT. V shed 3 bases and J 1 base; nucleotides not matched to a gene: 5.